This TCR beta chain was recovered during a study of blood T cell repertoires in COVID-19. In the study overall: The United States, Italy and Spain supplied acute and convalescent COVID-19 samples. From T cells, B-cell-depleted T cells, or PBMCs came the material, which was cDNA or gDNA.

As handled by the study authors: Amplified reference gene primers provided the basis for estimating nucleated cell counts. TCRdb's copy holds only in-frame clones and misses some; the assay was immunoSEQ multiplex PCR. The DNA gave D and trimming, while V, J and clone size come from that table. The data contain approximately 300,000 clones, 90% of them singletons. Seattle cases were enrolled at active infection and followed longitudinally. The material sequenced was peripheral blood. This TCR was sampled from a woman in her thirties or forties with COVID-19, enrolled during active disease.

The CDR3 nucleotides are TGTGCCAGCAGCCAAATTTCGTCGAGGGTTTGGGACACTGAAGCTTTCTTT. Translation: CASSQISSRVWDTEAFF. This chain links TRBV3-1 (or the pseudogene TRBV3-2) with TRBJ1-1; D is ambiguous. Per germline, CDR1 LGHDT and CDR2 YNNKEL (reference sequence). V lost 2 bases, J lost 3 bases, and 19 bases lay in between. This CDR3 spans 17 amino acids.